Here is one T cell receptor beta chain with its context. The antigen remains undetermined. This entry is derived from a study of beta chain features in type 1 diabetes. Notes on the study in general: When VDJ junctions were examined, type 1 diabetes patients showed fewer insertions and more deletions.

V lost 4 bases to trimming and J lost 7 bases; unmatched junction nucleotides: 6. Germline loops: CDR1 MDHEN, CDR2 SYDVKM. The CDR3 covers 14 residues. Of the isolated RNA, all was reverse transcribed, and so the sequenced material was expressed TCRB transcripts. Libraries were prepared by immunoSEQ multiplex PCR; TCRdb keeps only in-frame clonotypes and omits some of them. The sample yields 900,000 or so clones, about a sixth seen once. The clonotype originates from a woman in her late teens or twenties in good health. The gene calls are TRBV28 and TRBJ2-1; 8 positions agree with TRBD1. The specimen was naive CD4+ T cells from blood. CDR3 residues: CASSSSGTGNEQFF. DNA for the CDR3: TGTGCCAGCAGTTCGTCCGGGACAGGAAATGAGCAGTTCTTC.